What follows are 13 T cell receptor beta chains derived from one specimen sequenced in a study of beta chain features in type 1 diabetes listed by TCRdb under 2018. Libraries were built with the immunoSEQ multiplex PCR assay. The entire isolated RNA was reverse transcribed using the High Capacity cDNA Reverse Transcription Kit, and thus expressed TCRB transcripts were sequenced. Drawn from immuneACCESS, this table holds only the in-frame rearrangements with V and J called that TCRdb kept. Clones are partly lost; checked studies trace under half to an unresolved V gene and leave the rest unexplained. The sample yields approximately 160,000 clones; 7.5% to 9.5% were counted once. The ten largest account for 2% to 3% of the sample. Specimen: central memory CD4+ T cells from blood. These receptors all come from a woman under 30 in good health.

This clone was picked up a small number of times. Other DNA sequences within the sample encode an identical CDR3. V and J are TRBV6-5 and TRBJ2-7; 9 bases fit TRBD1. The ends lost 5 bases at V and 4 bases at J; junction bases unmatched: 6. The CDR3 contains 14 residues. From germline, CDR1 is MNHEY and CDR2 SVGAGI. The CDR3 here is CASSRDRGLYEQYF. The CDR3 nucleotides read TGTGCCAGCAGTCGCGACAGGGGGTTATACGAGCAGTACTTC.

This rearrangement joins TRBV27 to TRBJ2-7; TRBD2 agrees at 8 bases. This CDR3 has 15 residues. Germline-derived CDR1 and CDR2 are MNHEY and SMNVEV (reference sequence). The ends lost 5 bases at V and 2 bases at J; junction bases unmatched: 8. The chain's CDR3 is CASSPKRGSAYEQYF. The CDR3 nucleotides are TGTGCCAGCAGTCCCAAGCGGGGGTCGGCCTACGAGCAGTACTTC.

This sequence joins TRBV5-1 and TRBJ2-5; D gene ambiguous. The germline CDR1 and CDR2 sequences are SGHRS and YFSETQ. V lost 0 bases to trimming and J lost 5 bases, with 11 bases between them. The CDR3 has 14 amino acids. Written as DNA, the CDR3 is TGCGCCAGCAGCTTGGATGGTTATCGGGAGACCCAGTACTTC. Translated, it gives CASSLDGYRETQYF.

There are a few counts of this clone. The chain is built from TRBV6-5 and TRBJ2-7, with TRBD1 matching over 7 bases. Germline trimming cut 0 bases from V and 7 bases from J; bases unmatched to any gene: 3. Germline V gene data show CDR1 as MNHEY and CDR2 as SVGAGI. The CDR3 contains 13 residues. DNA for the CDR3: TGTGCCAGCAGTTACTCGACAGGGACGGAGCAGTACTTC. Its protein is CASSYSTGTEQYF.

The chain employs TRBV11-2 and TRBJ2-7; 12 bases match TRBD2. With 5 bases clipped from V and 2 bases from J, the junction kept 7 bases outside the gene matches. This CDR3 contains 16 residues. Germline lookup yields CDR1 SGHAT and CDR2 FQNNGV. The CDR3 loop reads CASSELAGGFTYEQYF. The DNA of the CDR3 is TGTGCCAGCAGCGAACTAGCGGGAGGATTTACCTACGAGCAGTACTTC.

J is TRBJ1-2 and V is TRBV2, with a weak D call TRBD1 (5 bases). V was clipped by 2 bases and J by 10 bases, with 11 bases between them. Germline V gene data show CDR1 as SNHLY and CDR2 as FYNNEI. This CDR3 region has 12 residues. Here the CDR3 DNA reads TGTGCCAGCAGTGAACGGCAGGGTTACTACACCTTC. Encoded protein: CASSERQGYYTF.

This clone was counted between two and nine times. This sequence joins TRBV30 and TRBJ2-2; D not certain. There are 12 residues in the CDR3. Deletions cut 4 bases from V and 7 bases from J, with 10 bases between. The germline V gene encodes CDR1 GTSNPN and CDR2 SVGIG (reference sequence). CDR3 sequence: CAWIGFGGELFF. CDR3 sequence (DNA): TGTGCCTGGATCGGGTTCGGCGGGGAGCTGTTTTTT.

The chain couples TRBV18 to TRBJ1-2; D call uncertain. V lost 1 base to trimming and J lost 3 bases, with 6 bases between them. The CDR3 is 13 residues long. The germline V gene encodes CDR1 KGHSH and CDR2 LQKENI. CDR3 nucleotides: TGTGCCAGCTCACCACAGGAGTACTATGGCTACACCTTC. Its protein product is CASSPQEYYGYTF.

In this sample, this clone turned up a few times. The V gene is TRBV4-1, the J gene TRBJ2-1; tentative D call: TRBD2 (6 bases). Per the germline V gene, CDR1 is MGHRA and CDR2 is YSYEKL. This CDR3 has 15 amino acids. Trimming left V 3 bases short and J 5 bases short, with 14 bases between. The CDR3 DNA follows: TGCGCCAGCAGCCATATAGGGAGGATTGACAATGAGCAGTTCTTC. Encoded protein: CASSHIGRIDNEQFF.

J is TRBJ2-7 and V is TRBV11-3; 10 bases match TRBD2. Germline V gives CDR1 SGHNT, CDR2 YENEEA. The CDR3 consists of 15 residues. Trimming cost V 5 bases and J 2 bases; bases outside gene matches: 6. CDR3 region: CASSRLAGGAYEQYF. The CDR3 nucleotides are TGTGCCAGCAGCAGATTAGCGGGAGGCGCCTACGAGCAGTACTTC.

This chain connects TRBV5-6 to TRBJ2-5, with D possibly TRBD2 on 6 matching bases. The end of the DNA fits TRBJ2-7 better, so the J call may be wrong. Germline CDR1 and CDR2: SGHDT and YYEEEE. This CDR3 has 15 residues. CDR3: CASSLEPGLGYEQYF. CDR3 in DNA: TGTGCCAGCAGCTTGGAACCGGGACTGGGATACGAGCAGTACTTC.

J is TRBJ2-7 and V is TRBV11-2, with TRBD1 identical over 8 bases. Germline CDR1 SGHAT, CDR2 FQNNGV. Trimming removed 5 bases from V and 6 bases from J; junction bases left unmatched: 3. The CDR3 is 12 amino acids. The CDR3 DNA reads as TGTGCCAGCAGCGGTACAGGGGGCGAGCAGTACTTC. Translated: CASSGTGGEQYF.

V is TRBV30 and J is TRBJ1-5; 8 bases match TRBD1. The CDR3 runs 15 residues. Losses at the gene ends were 2 bases for V and 2 bases for J; bases not matched to a gene: 5. Germline values: CDR1 GTSNPN, CDR2 SVGIG (reference sequence). CDR3 in DNA: TGTGCCTGGAGTCATACGGACAGGGGCAATCAGCCCCAGCATTTT. Its protein is CAWSHTDRGNQPQHF.